This T cell receptor (beta chain) appears in the sequencing data of a study of blood T cell repertoires in COVID-19. As for the study in general: The United States, Italy and Spain supplied acute and convalescent COVID-19 samples.

Per the original data handling: Reference gene primer amplification yielded estimated nucleated cell counts. Clones were read by immunoSEQ multiplex PCR, and TCRdb kept only the in-frame ones, dropping some. V and J calls and clone size follow that table, whereas D and trimming were derived from the DNA. This sample has under 250,000 clones; roughly 80% occur once, and the top ten carry roughly 9.8%. The V end was cut by 4 bases, the J end by 0 bases, with 17 bases between. This CDR3 is 18 amino acids long. The germline gives CDR1 SGHNT, CDR2 YYREEE (reference sequence). The chain couples TRBV5-4 to TRBJ2-6; maybe TRBD1 (6 bases). Source material: peripheral blood. The receptor was derived from an elderly man with acute or convalescent COVID-19. The CDR3 coding sequence is TGTGCCAGCAGCCCGCAGACAGGTGCCCGCTCTGGGGCCAACGTCCTGACTTTC. Translating gives CASSPQTGARSGANVLTF.